The sequence of this TCR beta chain was determined in a study of human T cells and chemical hapten exposure. The wider study: Per-sample TCR yields varied mainly from small pooled library volume differences.

This clonotype was detected many times. Its matching antigen is unknown. Study-level results: The number of TCRs over 1 in 1000 frequency stayed unchanged after DPC.

Each CDR3 protein gets one entry after TCRdb re-called the RACE reads with MiXCR. The sample has some 350,000 distinct CDR3 sequences, roughly 6.9% seen once. Stated time point: patch test 1, 2 weeks after DPC sensitization. Treatment defined: therapeutic diphenylcyclopropenone sensitization with weekly scalp DPC. The V gene end was trimmed by 6 bases and the J gene end by 0 bases; junction bases not matched to a gene: 7. This CDR3 has 15 amino acids. Germline V gene sequence: CDR1 MNHEY, CDR2 SVGEGT. The input for sequencing was whole blood, taken in connection with sensitization to the hapten diphenylcyclopropenone (DPC). The sequence was collected from a woman between 18 and 30 years old with alopecia areata. Some clones in this sample may be carry-over from other donors' samples. This chain connects TRBV6-2 or TRBV6-3 to TRBJ2-5, with 7 bases fitting TRBD1. CDR3 loop: CASSPETGYQETQYF. The DNA of the CDR3 is TGTGCCAGCAGCCCCGAGACAGGGTACCAAGAGACCCAGTACTTC.